Listed below are T cell receptor beta chains from one sample, sequenced in a study of T cells in Graves' hyperthyroidism and ophthalmopathy. Each CDR3 protein is one row after TCRdb ran MiXCR on the multiplex PCR reads. This sample has 500,000 to 750,000 distinct CDR3 sequences, with 14% found just once. The material sequenced was blood. These TCRs come from a young woman with Graves' ophthalmopathy. CDR3s include the opening cysteine and the closing phenylalanine or tryptophan. The D gene is left open where the match is weak. Where a row states a size, it is once, few, many or the class of an expanded clone; other rows omit it.

V gene,J gene,D gene,clone size,CDR3 protein,CDR3 DNA
TRBV10-3,TRBJ2-5,-,many,CAISSTGETQYF,TGTGCCATCAGCAGCACGGGGGAGACCCAGTACTTC
TRBV28,TRBJ1-5,TRBD1,many,CASSISGTGYDQPQHF,TGTGCCAGCAGTATATCCGGGACAGGGTATGACCAGCCCCAGCATTTT
TRBV6-1,TRBJ1-5,-,-,CATQVPGENQPQHF,TGTGCCACGCAGGTACCGGGAGAAAATCAGCCCCAGCATTTT
TRBV2,TRBJ2-5,-,many,CASSDLVETQYF,TGTGCCAGCAGTGACCTCGTTGAGACCCAGTACTTC
TRBV7-2,TRBJ2-3,-,-,CASSQGTLSTDTQYF,TGTGCCAGCAGCCAAGGGACACTTAGCACAGATACGCAGTATTTT
TRBV19,TRBJ2-7,TRBD2,-,CASMLAGEGEQYF,TGTGCCAGTATGCTAGCGGGAGAAGGCGAGCAGTACTTC
TRBV6-2/TRBV6-3,TRBJ2-1,TRBD2,-,CASSPLGILAGGPGNEQFF,TGTGCCAGCAGCCCCTTGGGGATCCTAGCGGGAGGGCCGGGAAATGAGCAGTTCTTC
TRBV20-1,TRBJ1-1,-,many,CSARGAGNTEAFF,TGCAGTGCTAGAGGAGCGGGCAACACTGAAGCTTTCTTT
TRBV19,TRBJ1-5,-,many,CASGFDGNQPQHF,TGTGCCAGTGGCTTCGATGGCAATCAGCCCCAGCATTTT
TRBV11-2,TRBJ2-7,-,few,CASSLGAGPGSHEQYF,TGTGCCAGCAGCTTGGGGGCGGGTCCGGGTAGTCACGAGCAGTACTTC